The rows below give T cell receptor beta chains drawn from one sample of a study of OX40 agonist ivuxolimab in advanced cancers. Sequencing was performed with immunoSEQ multiplex PCR; in TCRdb, only in-frame clones are kept and a portion is missing. Of around 36,000 clones in the sample, roughly 82% were seen once. The sample consisted of CD4+ or CD8+ T cells sorted from blood, taken in a trial of the OX40 agonist ivuxolimab. Receptors were obtained from an adult with an advanced solid tumor such as melanoma, head and neck, liver or kidney cancer. Both conserved end residues are part of each CDR3. The order of the fields is CDR3 protein, CDR3 DNA, D gene, J gene, clone size, V gene. A D gene is named only where the DNA matches it firmly. Where a row states a size, it is once, few, many or the class of an expanded clone; other rows omit it.

CDR3aa: CASSHKKGQFPQTSYNEQFF; CDR3nt: TGTGCCAGCAGCCACAAGAAGGGACAGTTCCCTCAGACGTCCTACAATGAGCAGTTCTTC; d_gene: -; j_gene: TRBJ2-1; abundance: once; v_gene: TRBV12-1
CDR3aa: CASSESTGSGANVLTF; CDR3nt: TGTGCCAGCAGTGAAAGTACAGGGTCTGGGGCCAACGTCCTGACTTTC; d_gene: -; j_gene: TRBJ2-6; abundance: many; v_gene: TRBV6-1
CDR3aa: CASSNSQTPLGLRINTEAFF; CDR3nt: TGTGCCAGCAGCAATAGCCAGACTCCCCTGGGCCTTCGGATAAACACTGAAGCTTTCTTT; d_gene: -; j_gene: TRBJ1-1; abundance: -; v_gene: TRBV21-1
CDR3aa: CASSFLTGTGYNEQFF; CDR3nt: TGTGCCAGCAGCTTCCTTACCGGGACAGGGTACAATGAGCAGTTCTTC; d_gene: TRBD1; j_gene: TRBJ2-1; abundance: -; v_gene: TRBV7-9
CDR3aa: CASSEALELAGGLGDTQYF; CDR3nt: TGTGCCAGCAGTGAAGCGCTCGAACTAGCGGGAGGTTTGGGAGATACGCAGTATTTT; d_gene: TRBD2; j_gene: TRBJ2-3; abundance: few; v_gene: TRBV6-1
CDR3aa: CASSLEGILSTGELFF; CDR3nt: TGTGCCAGCAGCTTGGAAGGAATCCTATCCACCGGGGAGCTGTTTTTT; d_gene: -; j_gene: TRBJ2-2; abundance: once; v_gene: TRBV5-6
CDR3aa: CASSLEGGTQYF; CDR3nt: TGTGCCAGCAGCTTAGAGGGGGGTACGCAGTATTTT; d_gene: -; j_gene: TRBJ2-3; abundance: -; v_gene: TRBV7-9
CDR3aa: CASTLGLQSRRLAGVSGQETQYF; CDR3nt: TGTGCCAGCACCCTGGGACTCCAGTCACGAAGACTAGCGGGAGTGTCGGGGCAAGAGACCCAGTACTTC; d_gene: TRBD2; j_gene: TRBJ2-5; abundance: -; v_gene: TRBV28
CDR3aa: CASSPTGPRVTYGYTF; CDR3nt: TGTGCCAGCAGTCCTACCGGGCCTCGTGTGACTTATGGCTACACCTTC; d_gene: -; j_gene: TRBJ1-2; abundance: -; v_gene: TRBV28
CDR3aa: CASSFGPNEQFF; CDR3nt: TGTGCCAGCAGCTTTGGCCCGAATGAGCAGTTCTTC; d_gene: -; j_gene: TRBJ2-1; abundance: -; v_gene: TRBV7-6
CDR3aa: CASSLGVDTQYF; CDR3nt: TGTGCCAGCAGCTTGGGTGTGGATACGCAGTATTTT; d_gene: -; j_gene: TRBJ2-3; abundance: once; v_gene: TRBV7-9
CDR3aa: CASSDTWGAYTDTQYF; CDR3nt: TGTGCCAGCAGCGACACATGGGGGGCGTACACAGATACGCAGTATTTT; d_gene: -; j_gene: TRBJ2-3; abundance: -; v_gene: TRBV5-5
CDR3aa: CSVEAPTSSYNEQFF; CDR3nt: TGCAGCGTTGAGGCCCCGACTAGCTCCTACAATGAGCAGTTCTTC; d_gene: -; j_gene: TRBJ2-1; abundance: -; v_gene: TRBV29-1
CDR3aa: CASSLGASLRDEQFF; CDR3nt: TGTGCCAGCAGCTTAGGTGCTAGCCTACGAGATGAGCAGTTCTTC; d_gene: -; j_gene: TRBJ2-1; abundance: -; v_gene: TRBV5-4
CDR3aa: CAWGQDSTSEQYF; CDR3nt: TGTGCCTGGGGGCAGGACAGTACCTCCGAGCAGTACTTC; d_gene: -; j_gene: TRBJ2-7; abundance: -; v_gene: TRBV30
CDR3aa: CASSGFGGLGAYEQYF; CDR3nt: TGTGCCAGTAGTGGGTTTGGAGGCCTAGGGGCGTACGAGCAGTACTTC; d_gene: -; j_gene: TRBJ2-7; abundance: -; v_gene: TRBV19
CDR3aa: CASSPRLAGEITSSYEQYF; CDR3nt: TGTGCCAGCAGCCCAAGACTAGCGGGAGAGATTACTAGCTCCTACGAGCAGTACTTC; d_gene: TRBD2; j_gene: TRBJ2-7; abundance: -; v_gene: TRBV7-6
CDR3aa: CASRPPGLALTYEQYF; CDR3nt: TGTGCCAGCAGACCGCCGGGACTAGCGTTAACCTACGAGCAGTACTTC; d_gene: TRBD2; j_gene: TRBJ2-7; abundance: -; v_gene: TRBV11-2
CDR3aa: CASRAVSGSSYEQYF; CDR3nt: TGTGCCAGCAGAGCGGTTAGCGGCAGCTCCTACGAGCAGTACTTC; d_gene: -; j_gene: TRBJ2-7; abundance: -; v_gene: TRBV27
CDR3aa: CASSLRVAGGGEQYF; CDR3nt: TGTGCCAGCAGCTTAAGGGTGGCGGGGGGCGGAGAGCAGTACTTC; d_gene: TRBD2; j_gene: TRBJ2-7; abundance: once; v_gene: TRBV7-8
CDR3aa: CASSPGLTRGFNYGYTF; CDR3nt: TGTGCCAGCAGTCCGGGACTCACCCGAGGTTTTAACTATGGCTACACCTTC; d_gene: -; j_gene: TRBJ1-2; abundance: once; v_gene: TRBV27
CDR3aa: CARSLECGDFTGNTIYF; CDR3nt: TGTGCCAGAAGCTTGGAGTGCGGGGATTTCACTGGAAACACCATATATTTT; d_gene: -; j_gene: TRBJ1-3; abundance: -; v_gene: TRBV5-3
CDR3aa: CASRPGLAENYEQYF; CDR3nt: TGTGCCAGCAGGCCGGGACTAGCGGAGAACTACGAGCAGTACTTC; d_gene: TRBD2; j_gene: TRBJ2-7; abundance: medium-sized; v_gene: TRBV27
CDR3aa: CASSPRLAGGSDFNEQFF; CDR3nt: TGTGCCAGCAGCCCTAGACTAGCGGGGGGTTCAGACTTCAATGAGCAGTTCTTC; d_gene: TRBD2; j_gene: TRBJ2-1; abundance: -; v_gene: TRBV9
CDR3aa: CASSEQGGRTEAFF; CDR3nt: TGTGCCAGTAGTGAACAGGGAGGGCGCACTGAAGCTTTCTTT; d_gene: -; j_gene: TRBJ1-1; abundance: -; v_gene: TRBV19
CDR3aa: CASSQGGDTQYF; CDR3nt: TGCGCCAGCAGCCAAGGTGGGGATACGCAGTATTTT; d_gene: -; j_gene: TRBJ2-3; abundance: -; v_gene: TRBV4-1
CDR3aa: CASSVGASGFYEQYF; CDR3nt: TGTGCCAGCAGCGTAGGGGCTAGCGGTTTCTACGAGCAGTACTTC; d_gene: TRBD2; j_gene: TRBJ2-7; abundance: -; v_gene: TRBV9
CDR3aa: CASLADYEQYF; CDR3nt: TGCGCCAGCCTAGCGGACTACGAGCAGTACTTC; d_gene: TRBD2; j_gene: TRBJ2-7; abundance: -; v_gene: TRBV10-2
CDR3aa: CASSPPGHNEQFF; CDR3nt: TGTGCCAGCAGCCCTCCGGGACACAATGAGCAGTTCTTC; d_gene: -; j_gene: TRBJ2-1; abundance: -; v_gene: TRBV7-6
CDR3aa: CASSSLGQGSTDTQYF; CDR3nt: TGTGCCAGCAGCTCCCTCGGACAGGGTAGCACAGATACGCAGTATTTT; d_gene: TRBD1; j_gene: TRBJ2-3; abundance: -; v_gene: TRBV7-6
CDR3aa: CASTMRVPYEQYF; CDR3nt: TGTGCCAGCACCATGAGGGTGCCCTACGAGCAGTACTTC; d_gene: -; j_gene: TRBJ2-7; abundance: -; v_gene: TRBV28
CDR3aa: CASSSVRRHTGELFF; CDR3nt: TGTGCCAGCAGTTCAGTCCGTCGGCACACCGGGGAGCTGTTTTTT; d_gene: -; j_gene: TRBJ2-2; abundance: many; v_gene: TRBV28
CDR3aa: CASSPSSGGLGNTIYF; CDR3nt: TGCGCCAGCAGCCCCAGTAGCGGGGGACTAGGAAACACCATATATTTT; d_gene: -; j_gene: TRBJ1-3; abundance: -; v_gene: TRBV4-3
CDR3aa: CASVQGPQNYGYTF; CDR3nt: TGTGCCAGCGTTCAGGGGCCCCAAAACTATGGCTACACCTTC; d_gene: -; j_gene: TRBJ1-2; abundance: -; v_gene: TRBV7-9
CDR3aa: CASSWGQSYEQYF; CDR3nt: TGTGCCAGCAGCTGGGGACAGAGCTACGAGCAGTACTTC; d_gene: TRBD1; j_gene: TRBJ2-7; abundance: -; v_gene: TRBV5-4
CDR3aa: CASSYELAGANVLTF; CDR3nt: TGTGCCAGCAGTTACGAACTTGCGGGGGCCAACGTCCTGACTTTC; d_gene: -; j_gene: TRBJ2-6; abundance: -; v_gene: TRBV6-5
CDR3aa: CATKGGTGENYGYTF; CDR3nt: TGTGCCACCAAGGGTGGGACAGGAGAAAACTATGGCTACACCTTC; d_gene: TRBD1; j_gene: TRBJ1-2; abundance: -; v_gene: TRBV6-5
CDR3aa: CASSRAGASYEQYF; CDR3nt: TGTGCCAGCAGCCGAGCCGGGGCCTCCTACGAGCAGTACTTC; d_gene: -; j_gene: TRBJ2-7; abundance: once; v_gene: TRBV11-2
CDR3aa: CASSQQTGNNQPQHF; CDR3nt: TGCGCCAGCAGCCAACAGACAGGGAACAATCAGCCCCAGCATTTT; d_gene: TRBD1; j_gene: TRBJ1-5; abundance: -; v_gene: TRBV4-1
CDR3aa: CAWSVMKEAFF; CDR3nt: TGTGCCTGGAGTGTAATGAAGGAAGCTTTCTTT; d_gene: -; j_gene: TRBJ1-1; abundance: -; v_gene: TRBV30
CDR3aa: CASSFGLSLAGAPGDTQYF; CDR3nt: TGTGCCAGCAGTTTTGGTTTGTCGCTAGCGGGAGCTCCAGGGGATACGCAGTATTTT; d_gene: TRBD2; j_gene: TRBJ2-3; abundance: -; v_gene: TRBV27
CDR3aa: CASSPTSRETQYF; CDR3nt: TGTGCCAGTAGCCCCACTAGTCGGGAGACCCAGTACTTC; d_gene: -; j_gene: TRBJ2-5; abundance: few; v_gene: TRBV19
CDR3aa: CASSLGEDPEAFF; CDR3nt: TGTGCCAGCAGCTTGGGGGAAGATCCTGAAGCTTTCTTT; d_gene: -; j_gene: TRBJ1-1; abundance: -; v_gene: TRBV5-6
CDR3aa: CAWMGDTGELFF; CDR3nt: TGTGCCTGGATGGGGGACACCGGGGAGCTGTTTTTT; d_gene: -; j_gene: TRBJ2-2; abundance: -; v_gene: TRBV30
CDR3aa: CASSEEGLGGQETQYF; CDR3nt: TGTGCCAGCAGTGAAGAAGGTTTGGGGGGGCAAGAGACCCAGTACTTC; d_gene: TRBD2; j_gene: TRBJ2-5; abundance: -; v_gene: TRBV6-1